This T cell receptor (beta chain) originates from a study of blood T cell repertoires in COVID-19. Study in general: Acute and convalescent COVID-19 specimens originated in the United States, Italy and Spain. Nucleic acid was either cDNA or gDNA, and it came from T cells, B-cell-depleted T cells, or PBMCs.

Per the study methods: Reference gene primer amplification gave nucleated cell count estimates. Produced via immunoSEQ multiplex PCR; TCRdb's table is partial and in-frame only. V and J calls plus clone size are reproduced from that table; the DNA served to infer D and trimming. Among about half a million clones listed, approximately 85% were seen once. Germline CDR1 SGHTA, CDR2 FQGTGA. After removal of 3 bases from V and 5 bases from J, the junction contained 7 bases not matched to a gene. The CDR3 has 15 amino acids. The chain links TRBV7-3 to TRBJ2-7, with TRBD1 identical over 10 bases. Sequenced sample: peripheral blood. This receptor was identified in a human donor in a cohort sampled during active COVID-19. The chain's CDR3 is CASSLGQGTWDEQYF. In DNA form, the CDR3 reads TGTGCCAGCAGCTTGGGACAGGGGACCTGGGACGAGCAGTACTTC.